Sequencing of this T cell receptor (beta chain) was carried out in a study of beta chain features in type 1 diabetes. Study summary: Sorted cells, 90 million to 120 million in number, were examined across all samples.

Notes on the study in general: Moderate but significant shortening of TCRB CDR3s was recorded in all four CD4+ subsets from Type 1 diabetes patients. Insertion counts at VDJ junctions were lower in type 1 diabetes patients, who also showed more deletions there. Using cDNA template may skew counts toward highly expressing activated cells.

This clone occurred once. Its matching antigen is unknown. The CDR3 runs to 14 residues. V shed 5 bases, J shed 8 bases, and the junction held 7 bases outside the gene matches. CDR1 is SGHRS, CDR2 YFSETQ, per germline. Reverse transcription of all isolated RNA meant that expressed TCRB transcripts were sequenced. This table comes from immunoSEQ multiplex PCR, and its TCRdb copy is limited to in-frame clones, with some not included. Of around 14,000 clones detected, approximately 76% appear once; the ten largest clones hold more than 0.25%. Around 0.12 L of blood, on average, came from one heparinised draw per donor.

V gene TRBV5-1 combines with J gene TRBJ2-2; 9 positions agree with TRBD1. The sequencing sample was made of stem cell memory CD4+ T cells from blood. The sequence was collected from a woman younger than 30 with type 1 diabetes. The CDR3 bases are TGCGCCAGCAGAGGACAGGGGAACCTGGGGGAGCTGTTTTTT. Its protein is CASRGQGNLGELFF.